This T cell receptor beta chain was obtained from a study of shared clonotypes between healthy human individuals. Trimming removed 5 bases at V and 2 bases at J, with 16 bases between. The CDR3 runs 16 residues. The germline V gene has CDR1 LNHDA and CDR2 SQIVND (reference sequence). Produced via immunoSEQ multiplex PCR; TCRdb's table is partial and in-frame only. The top ten clones hold 0.39% of a sample with 2 million to 2.5 million clones, approximately 93% of them seen once. The receptor comes from a man aged 18 to 35 in good health. Some clones in this sample may be carry-over from other donors' samples. The chain links TRBV19 to TRBJ1-5, with D perhaps TRBD1 (5 bases). The sequencing input was naive CD4+ T cells from PBMCs. Subset denoted: CD45RA+ positively selected. CDR3 nucleotides: TGTGCCAGTAGTTCTGGCTGGGGCGCAGGCAATCAGCCCCAGCATTTT. Residues: CASSSGWGAGNQPQHF.